Below, 13 T cell receptor beta chains from the same sample are listed, as sequenced in a study of OX40 agonist ivuxolimab in advanced cancers. TCRdb's table, derived via immunoSEQ multiplex PCR, lists solely in-frame clones and lacks some. The sample holds tens of thousands of clones, roughly nine tenths seen once. The material was CD4+ or CD8+ T cells sorted from blood, obtained in a trial of the OX40 agonist ivuxolimab. The receptors come from an adult with an advanced solid tumor such as melanoma, head and neck, liver or kidney cancer.

The gene calls are TRBV5-1 and TRBJ2-3; 11 nucleotides line up with TRBD2. V lost 4 bases, J lost 2 bases, and 15 bases stayed unmatched. From germline, CDR1 is SGHRS and CDR2 YFSETQ. The CDR3 covers 19 residues. This chain's CDR3 is CASSPRRQGTSGFTDTQYF. CDR3 coding DNA: TGCGCCAGCAGCCCCCGCCGGCAGGGGACTAGCGGCTTCACAGATACGCAGTATTTT.

The DNA of the CDR3 is TGCGCCAGCAGATCAGGGCTATTTAACTATGGCTACACCTTC. Its translation: CASRSGLFNYGYTF. The chain has TRBV5-1 and TRBJ1-2; D might be TRBD1 (5 bases). The germline V and J ends were trimmed by 5 bases and 1 base, with 12 bases remaining between them. This CDR3 contains 14 residues. Germline CDR1 is SGHRS and CDR2 is YFSETQ.

The chain recombines TRBV5-1 with TRBJ2-6, with a weak D call TRBD1 (6 bases). The V gene lost 4 bases and the J gene lost 0 bases, with 14 bases spanning the gap. The CDR3 spans 17 residues. The germline CDR1 and CDR2 sequences are SGHRS and YFSETQ. The CDR3 is CASSRGHEFSGANVLTF. The CDR3 nucleotides are TGCGCCAGCAGCAGGGGACACGAATTCTCTGGGGCCAACGTCCTGACTTTC.

The V call is TRBV10-3, the J call TRBJ2-7; D remains ambiguous. Germline loops: CDR1 ENHRY, CDR2 SYGVKD. This CDR3 has 14 residues. Trimming shortened V by 2 bases and J by 2 bases, and 10 bases separated the two germline ends. In nucleotides, the CDR3 is TGTGCCATCAGTGAGACGGGTCCCACCTACGAGCAGTACTTC. Translated: CAISETGPTYEQYF.

V and J are TRBV11-1 and TRBJ1-1; D remains ambiguous. This CDR3 spans 13 amino acids. Germline lookup yields CDR1 SGHAT and CDR2 FQDESV (reference sequence). V was shortened by 8 bases and J by 3 bases, with 13 bases between the two germline ends. For the CDR3, the DNA is TGTGCCAGCCGACCTGGGTTACACACTGAAGCTTTCTTT. Encoded protein: CASRPGLHTEAFF.

Only one count was recorded for this clone. V is TRBV7-6 and J is TRBJ2-5; D ambiguous. This CDR3 is 14 amino acids long. Looked up from germline, CDR1 is SGHVS and CDR2 is FNYEAQ. The V end was cut by 4 bases, the J end by 0 bases, with 9 bases between. CDR3 sequence (DNA): TGTGCCAGCAGCTCAAACAGTTACCAAGAGACCCAGTACTTC. Translated, it gives CASSSNSYQETQYF.

The chain combines TRBV19 with TRBJ2-7, with TRBD1 matching over 10 bases. Trimming cost V 3 bases and J 0 bases; bases outside gene matches: 2. Germline V gives CDR1 LNHDA, CDR2 SQIVND (reference sequence). This CDR3 region has 15 residues. The CDR3 nucleotides read TGTGCCAGTAGTATGACAGGGGGCGACTCCTACGAGCAGTACTTC. Translating gives CASSMTGGDSYEQYF.

This clone was seen only a few times. The chain combines TRBV6-4 with TRBJ2-1; D remains ambiguous. V was clipped by 4 bases and J by 5 bases, with 3 bases between them. The CDR3 covers 11 residues. Germline CDR1 reads MRHNA; CDR2 reads SNTAGT. CDR3 sequence: CASSAHNEQFF. CDR3 nucleotide sequence: TGTGCCAGCAGTGCGCACAATGAGCAGTTCTTC.

This rearrangement joins TRBV5-6 to TRBJ2-3; no clear D gene. Germline CDR1 SGHDT, CDR2 YYEEEE. The CDR3 extends over 14 amino acids. Trimming stripped 6 bases from V and 2 bases from J, with 13 bases between. CDR3: CASTLRPPTDTQYF. CDR3 bases: TGTGCCAGCACCCTTAGGCCCCCCACAGATACGCAGTATTTT.

V is TRBV5-4 and J is TRBJ2-7; 7 bases match TRBD2. Germline CDR1 reads SGHNT; CDR2 reads YYREEE (reference sequence). V lost 3 bases and J lost 3; bases outside the gene matches: 6. The CDR3 spans 14 residues. Written as DNA, the CDR3 is TGTGCCAGCAGCTATTCTAGCGGCAGCTACGAGCAGTACTTC. Translation gives CASSYSSGSYEQYF.

The rearrangement joins TRBV10-3 to TRBJ1-1, with a tentative D call TRBD1 (5 bases). V dropped 7 bases and J dropped 5 bases, with 14 bases sitting between them. This CDR3 region has 13 residues. Looked up from germline, CDR1 is ENHRY and CDR2 is SYGVKD. The CDR3 spells CAINGQLGTEAFF. CDR3 bases: TGTGCCATCAACGGACAACTGGGGACTGAAGCTTTCTTT.

The chain couples TRBV28 to TRBJ2-7, with D perhaps TRBD1 or TRBD2 (6 bases each). The CDR3 has 15 residues. Per the germline V gene, CDR1 is MDHEN and CDR2 is SYDVKM. Trimming left V 5 bases short and J 0 bases short, with 14 bases between. In DNA, the CDR3 is TGTGCCAGCAGTCCCCCGGGGGCCCTCTCCTACGAGCAGTACTTC. As protein: CASSPPGALSYEQYF.

The chain recombines TRBV19 with TRBJ2-7; the match to TRBD1 covers 8 bases. Germline V gene lookup returns CDR1 LNHDA and CDR2 SQIVND (reference sequence). CDR3 size: 15 residues. Losses at the gene ends were 1 base for V and 2 bases for J; bases not matched to a gene: 4. CDR3 nucleotides: TGTGCCAGTAGTATAGCAGGGGGCGCGGCCTACGAGCAGTACTTC. It specifies CASSIAGGAAYEQYF.